The rows below give T cell receptor beta chains drawn from one sample of a study of blood T cell repertoires in COVID-19. Assay used: immunoSEQ multiplex PCR; TCRdb lists only in-frame clones, some missing. The sample lists 360,000 or so clones, approximately 89% occurring once. The sample consisted of peripheral blood. These receptors were taken from a woman aged 55-69 years with COVID-19, enrolled during active disease. The CDR3 runs from the conserved cysteine through the conserved F or W. The D gene is left open where the match is weak. Not every row has a clone size; where given, it reads once, few, many or a size class.

J gene: TRBJ2-1
D gene: TRBD1
V gene: TRBV7-3
CDR3 length: 19
clone size: .
CDR3 DNA: TGTGCCAGCAGCTTAACGAGTAACTTCCGGGACAGGGACTACAATGAGCAGTTCTTC
CDR3 protein: CASSLTSNFRDRDYNEQFF

J gene: TRBJ2-1
D gene: TRBD2
V gene: TRBV7-3
CDR3 length: 17
clone size: .
CDR3 DNA: TGTGCCAGCAGCTTAATGCCTAGCGGCCTTCGGGGAAATGAGCAGTTCTTC
CDR3 protein: CASSLMPSGLRGNEQFF

J gene: TRBJ2-7
D gene: .
V gene: TRBV5-6
CDR3 length: 12
clone size: .
CDR3 DNA: TGTGCCAGCAGCTTTGGGGGGAGCGAGCAGTACTTC
CDR3 protein: CASSFGGSEQYF

J gene: TRBJ1-1
D gene: .
V gene: TRBV9
CDR3 length: 14
clone size: .
CDR3 DNA: TGTGCCAGCAGCGCCAATACAGGGAACACTGAAGCTTTCTTT
CDR3 protein: CASSANTGNTEAFF

J gene: TRBJ1-2
D gene: TRBD1
V gene: TRBV2
CDR3 length: 14
clone size: .
CDR3 DNA: TGTGCCAGCAGCGGCGACAGGGCCCCCTATGGCTACACCTTC
CDR3 protein: CASSGDRAPYGYTF

J gene: TRBJ1-1
D gene: .
V gene: TRBV29-1
CDR3 length: 12
clone size: once
CDR3 DNA: TGCAGCGTTGGTGGCTCAAACACTGAAGCTTTCTTT
CDR3 protein: CSVGGSNTEAFF

J gene: TRBJ1-3
D gene: .
V gene: TRBV19
CDR3 length: 15
clone size: .
CDR3 DNA: TGTGCCAGTAGTATGAGGCACGGTTCTGGAAACACCATATATTTT
CDR3 protein: CASSMRHGSGNTIYF

J gene: TRBJ1-5
D gene: .
V gene: TRBV11-2
CDR3 length: 13
clone size: .
CDR3 DNA: TGTGCCAGCAGCGACGATCGGGATCAGCCCCAGCATTTT
CDR3 protein: CASSDDRDQPQHF

J gene: TRBJ2-7
D gene: .
V gene: TRBV4-2
CDR3 length: 15
clone size: .
CDR3 DNA: TGTGCCAGCAGCCAAGAACCGGGATCCCCGGGGGAGCAGTACTTC
CDR3 protein: CASSQEPGSPGEQYF

J gene: TRBJ1-1
D gene: TRBD1
V gene: TRBV30
CDR3 length: 16
clone size: .
CDR3 DNA: TGTGCCTGGAGTGCTAGGACAGGACGAATGAACACTGAAGCTTTCTTT
CDR3 protein: CAWSARTGRMNTEAFF

J gene: TRBJ2-5
D gene: TRBD2
V gene: TRBV7-9
CDR3 length: 15
clone size: once
CDR3 DNA: TGTGCCAGCAGCTTACGAGCTAGCGGCCAAGAGACCCAGTACTTC
CDR3 protein: CASSLRASGQETQYF

J gene: TRBJ1-5
D gene: .
V gene: TRBV10-1
CDR3 length: 14
clone size: few
CDR3 DNA: TGCGCCAGCAGTGAGTCCGGCGGGAAACAGCCCCAGCATTTT
CDR3 protein: CASSESGGKQPQHF

J gene: TRBJ2-3
D gene: TRBD2
V gene: TRBV10-1
CDR3 length: 17
clone size: .
CDR3 DNA: TGCGCCAGCAGTGAGGCTAGCGGGGGCCTTAGCACAGATACGCAGTATTTT
CDR3 protein: CASSEASGGLSTDTQYF

J gene: TRBJ1-5
D gene: TRBD1
V gene: TRBV18
CDR3 length: 15
clone size: .
CDR3 DNA: TGTGCCAGCTCACCACCGGGACAGGGGGGCCAGCCCCAGCATTTT
CDR3 protein: CASSPPGQGGQPQHF

J gene: TRBJ2-1
D gene: TRBD2
V gene: TRBV4-2
CDR3 length: 16
clone size: .
CDR3 DNA: TGTGCCAGCAGCCAAGACGTTCGGGGGGGGCCTAATGAGCAGTTCTTC
CDR3 protein: CASSQDVRGGPNEQFF

J gene: TRBJ2-1
D gene: .
V gene: TRBV7-9
CDR3 length: 16
clone size: .
CDR3 DNA: TGTGCCAGCAGCTTAGCAGGGGTGCAGTTCGGCAATGAGCAGTTCTTC
CDR3 protein: CASSLAGVQFGNEQFF

J gene: TRBJ1-5
D gene: TRBD1
V gene: TRBV7-9
CDR3 length: 14
clone size: few
CDR3 DNA: TGTGCCAGCAGCTTCACAGGGGGCAATCAGCCCCAGCATTTT
CDR3 protein: CASSFTGGNQPQHF

J gene: TRBJ2-7
D gene: TRBD1
V gene: TRBV4-1
CDR3 length: 15
clone size: once
CDR3 DNA: TGCGCCAGCAGCCAAGGGACAGGGACCCTGGAAGAGCAGTACTTC
CDR3 protein: CASSQGTGTLEEQYF

J gene: TRBJ1-2
D gene: .
V gene: TRBV7-2
CDR3 length: 15
clone size: once
CDR3 DNA: TGTGCCAGCAGCTTCACAGGGACCATGGTATACGGCTACACCTTC
CDR3 protein: CASSFTGTMVYGYTF